The sequence of this T cell receptor beta chain was determined in a study of cytomegalovirus exposure and HLA in healthy donors. General study findings and limits: Serostatus for CMV was the only available immune exposure information. Most TCR sequences were uncommon, yet certain public TCRs appeared in many donors. In a later analysis, productive TCRs from donors in an Asian-associated ancestry cluster reportedly carried fewer N-insertions than the cohort mean.

About this clone: What it recognizes is unknown.

PCR primers comprised 60 Vbeta and 13 Jbeta primers. Assay: immunoSEQ multiplex PCR; the TCRdb copy retains only in-frame clones and omits some. The sample gives 100,000 to 150,000 clones, around 78% of which show up once; roughly 4% is in the top ten. The TCR comes from a man in his forties or fifties in good health and CMV-seronegative. Sequenced: PBMCs.

CDR3 nucleotide sequence: TGTGCCAGCAGCTTAGGACAGCTTGAAGCTTTCTTT. This codes for CASSLGQLEAFF. The chain uses TRBV7-9 and TRBJ1-1; D possibly corresponds to TRBD1 (5 bases). The CDR3 covers 12 residues. V was cut by 1 base and J by 7 bases, with 7 bases left in between. Per the germline V gene, CDR1 is SEHNR and CDR2 is FQNEAQ (reference sequence).